Sequencing of this TCR beta chain was carried out in a study of T cells expressing NK-cell markers. UMI-tagged 5'RACE template switching yielded the TCR beta cDNA. Each CDR3 protein gets one entry in TCRdb, which reprocessed the 5' RACE reads and gives no DNA. This sample lists more than 400,000 distinct CDR3 sequences; its ten largest clones have 7.3%. On this clonotype: The antigen is unknown.

Study findings and constraints: NKG2C+ dominant clonotypes from over five donors made up about 1.0-8% of CD8+ T cells.

The germline CDR1 and CDR2 sequences are LGHNA and YSLEER. The CDR3 loop spans 15 amino acids. The chain employs TRBV4-3 and TRBJ2-1; the TRBD2 assignment by TCRdb is unverifiable without DNA. The sequencing input was blood T cells: a sorted CD56 or NKG2C T cell subset, CD4+ or CD8+ T cells, or bulk PBMC T cells (not recorded which). The receptor's source is a woman between 18 and 70 years old in good health. CDR3: CASSQGSGRAGEQFF.